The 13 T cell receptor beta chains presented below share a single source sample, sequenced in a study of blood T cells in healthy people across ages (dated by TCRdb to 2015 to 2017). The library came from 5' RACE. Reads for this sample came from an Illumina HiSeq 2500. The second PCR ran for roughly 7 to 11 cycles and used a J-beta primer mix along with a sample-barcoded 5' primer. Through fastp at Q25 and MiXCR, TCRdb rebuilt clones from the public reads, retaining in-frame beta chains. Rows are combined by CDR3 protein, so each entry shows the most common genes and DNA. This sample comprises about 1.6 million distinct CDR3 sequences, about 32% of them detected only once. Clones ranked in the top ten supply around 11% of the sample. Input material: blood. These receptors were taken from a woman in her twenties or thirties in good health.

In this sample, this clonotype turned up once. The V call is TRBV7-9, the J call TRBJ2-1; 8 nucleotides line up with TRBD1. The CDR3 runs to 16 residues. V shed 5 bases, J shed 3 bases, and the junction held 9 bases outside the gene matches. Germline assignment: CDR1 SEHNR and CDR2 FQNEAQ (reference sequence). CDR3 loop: CASSTPDRGDYNEQFF. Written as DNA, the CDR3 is TGTGCCAGCAGCACACCCGACAGGGGAGACTACAATGAGCAGTTCTTC. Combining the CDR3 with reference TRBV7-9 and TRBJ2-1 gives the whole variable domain DTGVSQNPRHKITKRGQNVTFRCDPISEHNRLYWYRQTLGQGPEFLTYFQNEAQLEKSRLLSDRFSAERPKGSFSTLEIQRTEQGDSAMYLCASSTPDRGDYNEQFFGPGTRLTVL.

In DNA, the CDR3 is TGTGCCAGCAGCGACCCTCCGGGACTCACTTACGAGCAGTACTTC. Residues: CASSDPPGLTYEQYF. V is TRBV27 and J is TRBJ2-7; D may be TRBD2 (6 bases). Germline values: CDR1 MNHEY, CDR2 SMNVEV (reference sequence). This CDR3 is built from 15 residues. The ends were cut back, 6 bases at V and 4 bases at J, with 19 bases in the middle.

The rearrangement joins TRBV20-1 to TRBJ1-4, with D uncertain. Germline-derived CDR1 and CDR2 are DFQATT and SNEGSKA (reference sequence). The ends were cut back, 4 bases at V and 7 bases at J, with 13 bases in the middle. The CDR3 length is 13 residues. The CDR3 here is CSAIIQPAEKLFF. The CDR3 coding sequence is TGCAGTGCTATAATACAACCAGCTGAAAAACTGTTTTTT.

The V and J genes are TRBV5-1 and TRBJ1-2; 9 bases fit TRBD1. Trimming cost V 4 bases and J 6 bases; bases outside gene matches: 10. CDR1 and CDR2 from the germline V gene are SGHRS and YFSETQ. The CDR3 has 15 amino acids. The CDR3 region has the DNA TGCGCCAGCAGCGCTCCGGGACAGGGAAAGGATGGCTACACCTTC. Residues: CASSAPGQGKDGYTF.

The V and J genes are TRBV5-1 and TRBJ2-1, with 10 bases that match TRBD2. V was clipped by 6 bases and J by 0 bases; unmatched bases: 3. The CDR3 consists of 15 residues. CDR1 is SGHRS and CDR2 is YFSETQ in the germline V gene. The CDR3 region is CASKLAGGSYNEQFF. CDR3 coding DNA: TGCGCCAGCAAATTAGCGGGAGGCTCCTACAATGAGCAGTTCTTC.

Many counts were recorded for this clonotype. The CDR3 protein is CASRPQGEYQPQHF. CDR3 bases: TGTGCCAGCAGGCCACAGGGGGAGTATCAGCCCCAGCATTTT. The V gene is TRBV7-8, the J gene TRBJ1-5; 8 positions match TRBD1. V gave up 6 bases and J gave up 5 bases; unmatched junction bases: 6. The CDR3 runs 14 residues. The germline CDR1 and CDR2 sequences are SGHVS and FQNEAQ. The full variable domain, completed using reference TRBV7-8 and TRBJ1-5, is GAGVSQSPRYKVAKRGQDVALRCDPISGHVSLFWYQQALGQGPEFLTYFQNEAQLDKSGLPSDRFFAERPEGSVSTLKIQRTQQEDSAVYLCASRPQGEYQPQHFGDGTRLSIL.

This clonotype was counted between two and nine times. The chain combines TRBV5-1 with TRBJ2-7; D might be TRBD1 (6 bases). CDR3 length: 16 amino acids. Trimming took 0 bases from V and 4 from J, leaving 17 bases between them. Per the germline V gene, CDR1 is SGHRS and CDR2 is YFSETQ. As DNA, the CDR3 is TGCGCCAGCAGCTTGGCTACGGGACAACTCCCATACGAGCAGTACTTC. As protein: CASSLATGQLPYEQYF.

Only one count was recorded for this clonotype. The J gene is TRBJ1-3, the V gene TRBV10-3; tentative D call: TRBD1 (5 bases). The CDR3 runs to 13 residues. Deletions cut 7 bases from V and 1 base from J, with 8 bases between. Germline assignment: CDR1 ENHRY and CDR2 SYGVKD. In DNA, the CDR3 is TGTGCCATCACAGGGAGTTCTGGAAACACCATATATTTT. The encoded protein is CAITGSSGNTIYF.

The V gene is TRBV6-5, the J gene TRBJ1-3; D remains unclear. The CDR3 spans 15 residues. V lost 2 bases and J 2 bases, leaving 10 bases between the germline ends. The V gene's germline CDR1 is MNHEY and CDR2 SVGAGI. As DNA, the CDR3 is TGTGCCAGCAGTTACACGGCGGGAGCTGGAAACACCATATATTTT. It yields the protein CASSYTAGAGNTIYF.

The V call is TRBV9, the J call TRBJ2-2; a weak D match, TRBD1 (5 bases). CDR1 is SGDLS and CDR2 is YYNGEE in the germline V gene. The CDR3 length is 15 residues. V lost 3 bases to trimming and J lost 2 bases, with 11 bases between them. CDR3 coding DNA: TGTGCCAGCAGCGGACCGACAGTTAACACCGGGGAGCTGTTTTTT. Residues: CASSGPTVNTGELFF.

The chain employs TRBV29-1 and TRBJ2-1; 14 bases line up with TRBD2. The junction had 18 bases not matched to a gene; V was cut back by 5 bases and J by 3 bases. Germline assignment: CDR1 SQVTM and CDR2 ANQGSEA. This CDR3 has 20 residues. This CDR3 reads CSVFSGTSGSPNTYYNEQFF. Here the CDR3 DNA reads TGCAGCGTTTTTTCCGGGACTAGCGGGAGTCCAAATACTTACTACAATGAGCAGTTCTTC.

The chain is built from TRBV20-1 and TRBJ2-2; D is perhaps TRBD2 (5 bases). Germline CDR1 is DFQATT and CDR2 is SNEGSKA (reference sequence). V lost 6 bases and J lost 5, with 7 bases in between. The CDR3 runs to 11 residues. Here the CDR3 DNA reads TGCAGTGCCACTAGGACCGGGGAGCTGTTTTTT. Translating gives CSATRTGELFF.

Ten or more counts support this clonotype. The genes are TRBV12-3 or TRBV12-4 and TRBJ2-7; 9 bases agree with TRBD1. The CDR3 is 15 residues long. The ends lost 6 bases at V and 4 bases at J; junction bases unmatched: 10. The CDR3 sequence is CASSPRTGDRYEQYF. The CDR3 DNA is TGTGCCAGCAGCCCGAGGACAGGGGACAGGTACGAGCAGTACTTC.